This TCR beta chain was observed in a study of patients and donors after allogeneic stem cell transplantation. The germline CDR1 and CDR2 sequences are MNHNY and SVGAGI (reference sequence). Trimming removed 8 bases at V and 0 bases at J, with 14 bases between. The CDR3 loop spans 16 amino acids. Each CDR3 protein gets one entry after TCRdb re-called the RT-PCR reads with MiXCR. The profile covers roughly 8,000 distinct CDR3 sequences, with around 10% appearing a single time and 52% taken by the ten largest. This clonotype is medium-sized (0.01 to 0.1%) within its sample. Sequenced sample: blood, either unsorted or a sorted T cell fraction (not recorded which). The TCR comes from a human donor who was either an allogeneic HSCT recipient or a stem cell or donor lymphocyte infusion donor (not recorded which). It is not recorded whose cells these are; they may come from a transplant donor. The chain has TRBV6-6 and TRBJ1-6, with no clear D. The CDR3 reads CASFPDVSSYNSPLHF. The CDR3 DNA reads TGTGCCAGCTTCCCAGACGTATCCTCCTATAATTCACCCCTCCACTTT.